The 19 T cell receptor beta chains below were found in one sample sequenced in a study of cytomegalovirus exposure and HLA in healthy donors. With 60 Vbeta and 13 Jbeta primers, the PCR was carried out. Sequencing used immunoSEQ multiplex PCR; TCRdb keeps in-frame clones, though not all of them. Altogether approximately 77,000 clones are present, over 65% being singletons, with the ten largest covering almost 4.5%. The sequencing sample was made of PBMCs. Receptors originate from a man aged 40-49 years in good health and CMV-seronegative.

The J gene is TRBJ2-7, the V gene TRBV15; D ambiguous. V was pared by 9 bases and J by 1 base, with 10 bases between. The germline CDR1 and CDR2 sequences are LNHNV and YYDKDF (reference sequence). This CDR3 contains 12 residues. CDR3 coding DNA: TGTGCCACTGGGTACAGTTCCTACGAGCAGTACTTC. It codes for CATGYSSYEQYF. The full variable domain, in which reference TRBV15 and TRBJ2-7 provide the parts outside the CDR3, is DAMVIQNPRYQVTQFGKPVTLSCSQTLNHNVMYWYQQKSSQAPKLLFHYYDKDFNNEADTPDNFQSRRPNTSFCFLDIRSPGLGDTAMYLCATGYSSYEQYFGPGTRLTVT.

CDR3 bases: TGCGCCAGCAGCCAAGGCAGGGCCTCCTACAATGAGCAGTTCTTC. Amino acid sequence: CASSQGRASYNEQFF. J is TRBJ2-1 and V is TRBV4-3; TRBD1 is a possible D gene (5 bases). The CDR3 is 15 residues long. CDR1 LGHNA and CDR2 YSLEER come from the germline V gene. V was shortened by 1 base and J by 0 bases, with 7 bases between the two germline ends.

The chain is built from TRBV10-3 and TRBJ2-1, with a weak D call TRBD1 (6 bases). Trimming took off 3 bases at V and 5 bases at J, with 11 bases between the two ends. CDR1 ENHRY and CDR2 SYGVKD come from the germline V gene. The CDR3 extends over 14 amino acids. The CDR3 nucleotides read TGTGCCATCAGTGAAGGGGGAGTCCACAATGAGCAGTTCTTC. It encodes CAISEGGVHNEQFF.

CDR3 nucleotide sequence: TGTGCCAGCAGGACCGGGACACCCCTTTACGAGCAGTACTTC. Its protein product is CASRTGTPLYEQYF. The V gene is TRBV27, the J gene TRBJ2-7; the D gene is possibly TRBD1 (6 bases). The CDR3 totals 14 residues. Germline lookup yields CDR1 MNHEY and CDR2 SMNVEV (reference sequence). V lost 6 bases, J lost 4 bases, and 16 bases lay in between.

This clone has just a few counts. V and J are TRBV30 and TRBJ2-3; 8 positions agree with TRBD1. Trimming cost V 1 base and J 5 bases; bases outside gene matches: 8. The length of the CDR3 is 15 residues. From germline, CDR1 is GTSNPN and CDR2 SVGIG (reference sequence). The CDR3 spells CAWSGKGQGKDTQYF. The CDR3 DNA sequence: TGTGCCTGGAGTGGGAAAGGACAGGGTAAAGATACGCAGTATTTT.

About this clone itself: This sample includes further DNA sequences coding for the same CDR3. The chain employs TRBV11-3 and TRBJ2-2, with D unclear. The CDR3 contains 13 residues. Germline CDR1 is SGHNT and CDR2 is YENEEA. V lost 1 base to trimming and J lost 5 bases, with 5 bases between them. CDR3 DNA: TGTGCCAGCAGCTTAGCCCGTACCGGGGAGCTGTTTTTT. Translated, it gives CASSLARTGELFF.

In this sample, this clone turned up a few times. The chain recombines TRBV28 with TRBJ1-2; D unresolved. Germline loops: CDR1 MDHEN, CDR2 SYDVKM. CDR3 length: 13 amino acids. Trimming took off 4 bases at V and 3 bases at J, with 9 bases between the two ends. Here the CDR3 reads CASSWAMDYGYTF. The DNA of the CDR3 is TGTGCCAGCAGTTGGGCGATGGACTATGGCTACACCTTC.

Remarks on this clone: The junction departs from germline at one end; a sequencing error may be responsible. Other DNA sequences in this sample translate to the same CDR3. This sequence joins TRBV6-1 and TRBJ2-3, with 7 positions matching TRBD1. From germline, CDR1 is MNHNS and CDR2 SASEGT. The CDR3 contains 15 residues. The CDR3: CASSEGAHRTDTQYF. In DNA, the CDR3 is TGTGCTAGCAGTGAGGGGGCCCATCGCACAGATACGCAGTATTTT.

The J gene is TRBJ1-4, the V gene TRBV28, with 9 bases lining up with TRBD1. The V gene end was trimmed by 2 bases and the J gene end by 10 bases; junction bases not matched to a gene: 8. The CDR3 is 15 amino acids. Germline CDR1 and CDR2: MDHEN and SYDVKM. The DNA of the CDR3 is TGTGCCAGCAGTTTAGAGCCGACAGGGGGGGTAAAACTGTTTTTT. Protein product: CASSLEPTGGVKLFF.

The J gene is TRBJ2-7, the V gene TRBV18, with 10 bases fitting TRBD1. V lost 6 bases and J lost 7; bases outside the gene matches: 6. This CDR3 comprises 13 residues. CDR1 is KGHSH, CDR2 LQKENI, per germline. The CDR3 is CASSTGGAWEQYF. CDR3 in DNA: TGTGCCAGCTCGACAGGGGGCGCATGGGAGCAGTACTTC.

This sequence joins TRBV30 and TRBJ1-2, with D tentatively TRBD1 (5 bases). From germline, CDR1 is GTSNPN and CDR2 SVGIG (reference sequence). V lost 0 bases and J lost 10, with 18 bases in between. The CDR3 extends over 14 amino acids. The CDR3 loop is CAWSVLGGVGDYTF. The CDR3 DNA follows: TGTGCCTGGAGTGTACTAGGAGGGGTGGGTGACTACACCTTC.

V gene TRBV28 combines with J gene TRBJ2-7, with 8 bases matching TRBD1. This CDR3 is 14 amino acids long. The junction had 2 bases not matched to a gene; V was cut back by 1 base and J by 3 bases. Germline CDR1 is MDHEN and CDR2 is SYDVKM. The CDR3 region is CASSLSRGLYEQYF. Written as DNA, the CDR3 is TGTGCCAGCAGTTTATCCAGGGGGCTCTACGAGCAGTACTTC.

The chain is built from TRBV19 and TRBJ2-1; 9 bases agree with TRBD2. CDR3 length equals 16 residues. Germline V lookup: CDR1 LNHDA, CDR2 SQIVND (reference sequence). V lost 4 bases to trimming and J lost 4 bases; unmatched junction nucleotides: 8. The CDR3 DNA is TGTGCCAGTAGTACCAAAGGGACTAGCAGATACAATGAGCAGTTCTTC. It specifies CASSTKGTSRYNEQFF.

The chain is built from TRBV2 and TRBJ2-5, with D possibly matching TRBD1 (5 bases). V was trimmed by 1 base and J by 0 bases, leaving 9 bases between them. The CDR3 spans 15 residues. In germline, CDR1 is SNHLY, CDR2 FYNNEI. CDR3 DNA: TGTGCCAGCAGTGAAGTCGACAGCCACCAAGAGACCCAGTACTTC. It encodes CASSEVDSHQETQYF.

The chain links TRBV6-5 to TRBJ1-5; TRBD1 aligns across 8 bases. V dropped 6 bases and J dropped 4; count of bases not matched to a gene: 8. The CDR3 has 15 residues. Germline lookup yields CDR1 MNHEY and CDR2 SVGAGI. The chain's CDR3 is CASSHTTGVNQPQHF. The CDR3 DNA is TGTGCCAGCAGCCACACGACAGGGGTGAATCAGCCCCAGCATTTT.

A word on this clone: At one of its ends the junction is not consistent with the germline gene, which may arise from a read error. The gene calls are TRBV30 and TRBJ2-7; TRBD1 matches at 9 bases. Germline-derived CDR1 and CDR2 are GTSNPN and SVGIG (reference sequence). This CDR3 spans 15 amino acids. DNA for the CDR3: TGTGCCTGGGGTGTACTAGGGACAGGGATTTACGAGCAGTACTTC. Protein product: CAWGVLGTGIYEQYF. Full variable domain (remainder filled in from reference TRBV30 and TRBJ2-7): SQTIHQWPATLVQPVGSPLSLECTVEGTSNPNLYWYRQAAGRGLQLLFYSVGIGQISSEVPQNLSASRPQDRQFILSSKKLLLSDSGFYLCAWGVLGTGIYEQYFGPGTRLTVT.

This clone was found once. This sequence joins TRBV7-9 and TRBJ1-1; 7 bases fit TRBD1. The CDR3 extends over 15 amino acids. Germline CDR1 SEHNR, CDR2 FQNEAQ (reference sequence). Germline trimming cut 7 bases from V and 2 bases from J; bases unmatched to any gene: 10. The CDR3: CASTDTGQRNTEAFF. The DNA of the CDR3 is TGTGCCAGCACCGATACGGGACAGAGAAACACTGAAGCTTTCTTT.

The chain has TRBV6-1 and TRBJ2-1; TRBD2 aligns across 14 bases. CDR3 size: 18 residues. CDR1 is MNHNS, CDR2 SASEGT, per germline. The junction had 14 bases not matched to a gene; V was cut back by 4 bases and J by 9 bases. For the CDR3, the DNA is TGTGCCAGCAGTGCCTTAGTGGGACTAGCGGGAGTAGGCGGTGAGCAGTTCTTC. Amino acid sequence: CASSALVGLAGVGGEQFF.

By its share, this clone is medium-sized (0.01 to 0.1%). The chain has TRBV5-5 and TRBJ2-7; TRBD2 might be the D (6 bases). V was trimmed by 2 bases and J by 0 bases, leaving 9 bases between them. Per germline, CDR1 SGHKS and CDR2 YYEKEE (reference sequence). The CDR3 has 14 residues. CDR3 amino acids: CASSFTGGSYEQYF. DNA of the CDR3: TGTGCCAGCAGCTTCACCGGGGGCTCCTACGAGCAGTACTTC.